Shown below are 22 T cell receptor beta chains from a single sample sequenced in a study of CD8+ T cells in alopecia areata. Sample treatment: oral pan-JAK inhibitor, 5-10 mg twice daily. As the sequencing template, cDNA was produced by extracting RNA and reverse transcribing it. Measured with immunoSEQ multiplex PCR; TCRdb has only the in-frame clones, and not every one. The sample contains about 200,000 clones, 45% to 75% of which appear only once. The sequencing here drew on CD4+ T cells sorted from blood, taken at week 4, from a patient treated with tofacitinib. All receptors come from a human donor with alopecia areata.

This clone has only a few counts. CDR3 bases: TGTGCCAGCAGCAGCACCCCTTGGCCCGGGGAGACCCAGTACTTC. Translation gives CASSSTPWPGETQYF. The chain links TRBV6-1 to TRBJ2-5, with D uncertain. CDR1 is MNHNS and CDR2 is SASEGT in the germline V gene. The CDR3 sequence is 15 residues long. The V and J ends lost 6 bases and 5 bases respectively, with 19 bases between them.

This clone occurred a few times. V usage is TRBV7-8 and J usage is TRBJ2-3; D is undetermined. The CDR3 is 15 amino acids. The germline CDR1 and CDR2 sequences are SGHVS and FQNEAQ. V lost 3 bases, J lost 4 bases, and 14 bases lay in between. The CDR3 nucleotides are TGTGCCAGCAGCTTGGCTCGGACCGTCCCAGATACGCAGTATTTT. Its protein is CASSLARTVPDTQYF.

This clone came up a few times. J is TRBJ1-3 and V is TRBV9; D ambiguous. Trimming shortened V by 3 bases and J by 0 bases, and 13 bases separated the two germline ends. The CDR3 has 16 residues. From germline, CDR1 is SGDLS and CDR2 YYNGEE. The CDR3 protein is CASSGALLNSGNTIYF. CDR3 coding DNA: TGTGCCAGCAGCGGCGCGCTCCTCAACTCTGGAAACACCATATATTTT.

The chain joins TRBV7-2 to TRBJ2-1; TRBD1 agrees at 8 bases. The V gene end was trimmed by 1 base and the J gene end by 4 bases; junction bases not matched to a gene: 3. This CDR3 has 15 amino acids. Germline CDR1 reads SGHTA; CDR2 reads FQGNSA. The CDR3 DNA follows: TGTGCCAGCAGCTTAGGCAGGACAGGGTACAATGAGCAGTTCTTC. Translated: CASSLGRTGYNEQFF.

This sequence joins TRBV7-2 and TRBJ2-5; TRBD2 matches 7 bases. CDR3 length: 11 amino acids. V was pared by 4 bases and J by 11 bases, with 4 bases of the junction left unmatched. Germline loops: CDR1 SGHTA, CDR2 FQGNSA. This CDR3 is CASSSSGLQYF. The CDR3 nucleotides are TGTGCCAGCAGCTCTTCGGGACTACAGTACTTC.

The chain combines TRBV5-4 with TRBJ2-1; D remains ambiguous. Looked up from germline, CDR1 is SGHNT and CDR2 is YYREEE (reference sequence). V was trimmed by 3 bases and J by 0 bases, leaving 7 bases between them. The CDR3 spans 14 residues. The CDR3, as DNA: TGTGCCAGCAGCTCTTCAAGCTCCTACAATGAGCAGTTCTTC. Translating gives CASSSSSSYNEQFF.

There are a few counts of this clone. The V and J genes are TRBV7-9 and TRBJ2-5; D possibly uses TRBD1 or TRBD2 (5 bases each). This CDR3 has 13 amino acids. V gave up 0 bases and J gave up 7 bases, with 9 bases separating them. CDR1 is SEHNR, CDR2 FQNEAQ, per germline (reference sequence). CDR3: CASSLASGRTQYF. The CDR3 nucleotides read TGTGCCAGCAGCTTAGCATCGGGGCGGACCCAGTACTTC.

V is TRBV30 and J is TRBJ1-5; D is possibly TRBD1 (5 bases). Trimming cost V 2 bases and J 0 bases, with 11 bases left between them. CDR1 is GTSNPN and CDR2 is SVGIG in the germline V gene (reference sequence). This CDR3 is 15 amino acids long. CDR3 protein: CAWSRDGYSNQPQHF. In nucleotides, the CDR3 is TGTGCCTGGAGTCGGGACGGATATAGCAATCAGCCCCAGCATTTT.

The chain carries TRBV30 and TRBJ2-7, with D uncertain. V was trimmed by 0 bases and J by 3 bases, leaving 9 bases between them. This CDR3 contains 13 residues. Germline V gives CDR1 GTSNPN, CDR2 SVGIG (reference sequence). For the CDR3, the DNA is TGTGCCTGGAGTGTACCGGTTCACTACGAGCAGTACTTC. Translation: CAWSVPVHYEQYF.

The chain recombines TRBV5-4 with TRBJ2-3, with 7 bases identical to TRBD2. Germline assignment: CDR1 SGHNT and CDR2 YYREEE (reference sequence). V was pared by 5 bases and J by 5 bases, with 11 bases of the junction left unmatched. This CDR3 comprises 15 residues. The CDR3 loop is CASSSTGGAVDTQYF. DNA of the CDR3: TGTGCCAGCAGTAGTACGGGAGGAGCGGTAGATACGCAGTATTTT.

This sequence joins TRBV5-1 and TRBJ1-2; no clear D. The length of the CDR3 is 14 residues. Germline CDR1 SGHRS, CDR2 YFSETQ. With 0 bases removed from V and 8 bases from J, the gap between germline ends came to 14 bases. The DNA of the CDR3 is TGCGCCAGCAGCTTGGACGACGGCCCTACCGGCTACACCTTC. Protein: CASSLDDGPTGYTF.

Points on this clone: The same CDR3 arises from other DNA sequences in this sample as well. This sequence joins TRBV2 and TRBJ2-6; no clear D gene. Germline V gene lookup returns CDR1 SNHLY and CDR2 FYNNEI. The CDR3 runs to 15 residues. Trimming took 1 base from V and 1 from J, leaving 5 bases between them. The chain's CDR3 is CASSEEGSGANVLTF. The DNA for the CDR3 is TGTGCCAGCAGTGAAGAGGGTTCTGGGGCCAACGTCCTGACTTTC.

This clone was picked up a small number of times. This chain links TRBV18 with TRBJ1-5; 7 bases align to TRBD1. The V gene's germline CDR1 is KGHSH and CDR2 LQKENI. The CDR3 extends over 16 amino acids. V was clipped by 6 bases and J by 3 bases; unmatched bases: 11. CDR3 loop: CASSPSVGQINQPQHF. CDR3 nucleotides: TGTGCCAGCTCCCCATCCGTGGGACAGATCAATCAGCCCCAGCATTTT.

V and J are TRBV30 and TRBJ1-1; maybe TRBD1 (5 bases). V was clipped by 3 bases and J by 0 bases, with 14 bases between them. Germline CDR1 is GTSNPN and CDR2 is SVGIG (reference sequence). The CDR3 runs 15 residues. CDR3 nucleotide sequence: TGTGCCTGGAGGGAGGGGAGACCAATGAACACTGAAGCTTTCTTT. Translation: CAWREGRPMNTEAFF.

This clone has just a few counts. V is TRBV15 and J is TRBJ1-3; D call uncertain. There are 14 residues in the CDR3. The V end was cut by 1 base, the J end by 0 bases, with 4 bases between. The germline V gene encodes CDR1 LNHNV and CDR2 YYDKDF (reference sequence). The CDR3 DNA follows: TGTGCCACCAGCAGAGTTATCTCTGGAAACACCATATATTTT. Protein product: CATSRVISGNTIYF.

The genes are TRBV30 and TRBJ2-7; a possible D gene is TRBD1 (6 bases). The CDR3 consists of 14 residues. Germline V gene lookup returns CDR1 GTSNPN and CDR2 SVGIG (reference sequence). The ends were cut back, 2 bases at V and 3 bases at J, with 14 bases in the middle. CDR3: CAWSPPPTGYEQYF. The CDR3 nucleotides read TGTGCCTGGAGTCCGCCACCGACAGGCTACGAGCAGTACTTC.

On this clone: One end of the junction fails to match germline, which may point to a read error. The V and J genes are TRBV2 and TRBJ1-2; tentatively, D is TRBD1 (6 bases). The germline gives CDR1 SNHLY, CDR2 FYNNEI. This CDR3 is 11 amino acids long. The CDR3 reads CLSWGRYGYTF. CDR3 nucleotides: TGCTTATCCTGGGGGCGGTATGGCTACACCTTC.

This clone turned up a few times. V is TRBV11-2 and J is TRBJ2-7; TRBD1 agrees at 9 bases. The V segment lost 7 bases and the J segment 5 bases; nucleotides outside the gene matches: 12. Per germline, CDR1 SGHAT and CDR2 FQNNGV. CDR3 length: 15 amino acids. The CDR3 loop reads CASIAIQGAAHEQYF. CDR3 DNA sequence: TGTGCCAGCATCGCTATACAGGGGGCGGCCCACGAGCAGTACTTC.

A remark on this clone: The same CDR3 also results from other DNA sequences found in this sample. The gene calls are TRBV29-1 and TRBJ2-7; TRBD1 agrees at 10 bases. Germline lookup yields CDR1 SQVTM and CDR2 ANQGSEA. With 6 bases clipped from V and 5 bases from J, the junction kept 1 base outside the gene matches. There are 11 residues in the CDR3. CDR3 DNA: TGCAGCGTAGGGACAGGGGACGAGCAGTACTTC. This encodes CSVGTGDEQYF.

The V call is TRBV27, the J call TRBJ1-4; D is ambiguous. The CDR3 covers 12 residues. V lost 5 bases, J lost 10 bases, and 11 bases lay in between. Per germline, CDR1 MNHEY and CDR2 SMNVEV (reference sequence). This chain's CDR3 is CASSPTVGKLFF. DNA for the CDR3: TGTGCCAGCAGTCCGACGGTGGGAAAACTGTTTTTT.

The chain joins TRBV10-3 to TRBJ1-5; a weak D match, TRBD1 (5 bases). CDR3 length equals 12 residues. Trimming took 10 bases from V and 5 from J, leaving 12 bases between them. The germline V gene has CDR1 ENHRY and CDR2 SYGVKD. The CDR3 sequence is CASQGSDQPQHF. In DNA form, the CDR3 reads TGTGCCAGTCAGGGATCCGATCAGCCCCAGCATTTT.

J is TRBJ1-1 and V is TRBV7-9, with D uncertain. Trimming removed 4 bases from V and 5 bases from J, with 20 bases in between. The CDR3 contains 16 residues. Germline V gives CDR1 SEHNR, CDR2 FQNEAQ (reference sequence). This CDR3 is CASSYALRLGGTEAFF. DNA of the CDR3: TGTGCCAGCAGCTACGCCCTTCGGCTGGGAGGAACTGAAGCTTTCTTT.